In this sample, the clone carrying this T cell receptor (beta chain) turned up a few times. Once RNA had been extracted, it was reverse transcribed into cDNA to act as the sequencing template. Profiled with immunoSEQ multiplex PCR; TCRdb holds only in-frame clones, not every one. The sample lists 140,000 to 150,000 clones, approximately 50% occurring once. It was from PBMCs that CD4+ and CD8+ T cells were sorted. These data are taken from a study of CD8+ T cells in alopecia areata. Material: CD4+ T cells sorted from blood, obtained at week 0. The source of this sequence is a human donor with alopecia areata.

The CDR3 nucleotides read TGCGCCAGCAGTAACAGGGGCGGGAGCACTGAAGCTTTCTTT. The encoded protein is CASSNRGGSTEAFF. V usage is TRBV5-1 and J usage is TRBJ1-1, with TRBD1 matching over 7 bases. From germline, CDR1 is SGHRS and CDR2 YFSETQ. CDR3 size: 14 residues. V lost 5 bases to trimming and J lost 4 bases; unmatched junction nucleotides: 8. Full variable domain (rest looked up from reference TRBV5-1 and TRBJ1-1): KAGVTQTPRYLIKTRGQQVTLSCSPISGHRSVSWYQQTPGQGLQFLFEYFSETQRNKGNFPGRFSGRQFSNSRSEMNVSTLELGDSALYLCASSNRGGSTEAFFGQGTRLTVV.